This T cell receptor (beta chain) came from a study of T cell repertoires in cytomegalovirus infection. In the study overall: Shared public TCR beta signatures pointed to both CMV infection and a matching HLA type.

Findings and limits, study-wide: Dominant in the ex vivo response were TCR beta clonotypes restricted by HLA-C and specific for CMV. Identification of carriers of CMV plus the relevant HLA was achieved through cumulative public TCR beta family frequency.

This clonotype was counted many times. Antigen specificity is unknown. CDR3 length: 15 residues. The ends were cut back, 4 bases at V and 2 bases at J, with 13 bases in the middle. Germline CDR1 reads ENHRY; CDR2 reads SYGVKD. TCRdb fed the reads into MiXCR, producing one record per CDR3 protein. This table has 510,000 or so distinct CDR3 sequences, approximately 25% appearing once. The rearrangement links TRBV10-3 to TRBJ2-3; maybe TRBD2 (6 bases). The sequence was obtained from a human donor in good health (CMV status not recorded). Some clones in this sample may be carry-over from other donors' samples. Source material: PBMCs. CDR3 coding DNA: TGTGCCATCAGTGTTCTAGCGCCCGACACAGATACGCAGTATTTT. Translation: CAISVLAPDTDTQYF.